Described below is a single T cell receptor beta chain sequence and its context. The data were obtained in a study of OX40 agonist ivuxolimab in advanced cancers. The wider study: Patients' therapy was ivuxolimab, an antibody that acts as an agonist of OX40 (CD134).

Germline V gene sequence: CDR1 SGHRS, CDR2 YFSETQ. J was trimmed by 3 bases and V by 4 bases; bases with no gene match: 5. This CDR3 comprises 15 residues. The method was immunoSEQ multiplex PCR; TCRdb's version includes in-frame clones alone and lacks a portion of them. The data hold approximately 76,000 clones, with 86% observed a single time. This chain connects TRBV5-1 to TRBJ2-2; TRBD2 aligns across 8 bases. Sequencing used CD4+ or CD8+ T cells sorted from blood, obtained in a trial of the OX40 agonist ivuxolimab. This sequence originates from an adult with an advanced solid tumor such as melanoma, head and neck, liver or kidney cancer. CDR3 sequence: CASSTGLGDTGELFF. The DNA for the CDR3 is TGCGCCAGCAGCACGGGACTAGGGGACACCGGGGAGCTGTTTTTT.